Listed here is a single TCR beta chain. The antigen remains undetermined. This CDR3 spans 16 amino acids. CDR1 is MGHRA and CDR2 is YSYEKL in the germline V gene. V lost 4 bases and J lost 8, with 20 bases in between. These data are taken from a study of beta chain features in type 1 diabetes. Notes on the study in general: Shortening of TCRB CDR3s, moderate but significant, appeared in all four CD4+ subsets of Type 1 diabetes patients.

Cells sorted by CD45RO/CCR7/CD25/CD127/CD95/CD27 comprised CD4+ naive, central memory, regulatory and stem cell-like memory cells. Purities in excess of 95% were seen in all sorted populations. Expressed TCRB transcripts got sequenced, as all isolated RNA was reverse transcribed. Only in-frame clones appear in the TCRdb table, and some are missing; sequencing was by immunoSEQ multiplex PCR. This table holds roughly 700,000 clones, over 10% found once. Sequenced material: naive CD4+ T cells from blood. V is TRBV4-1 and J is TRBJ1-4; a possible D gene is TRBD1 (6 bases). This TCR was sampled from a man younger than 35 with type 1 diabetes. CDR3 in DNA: TGCGCCAGCAGCCCCGAAGTCGGACAGCCTTGGGAAAAACTGTTTTTT. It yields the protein CASSPEVGQPWEKLFF.